This T cell receptor (beta chain) was obtained from a study of blood T cell repertoires in COVID-19. Study-wide background: The analysed material was cDNA or gDNA that came from T cells, B-cell-depleted T cells, or PBMCs.

Libraries were prepared by immunoSEQ multiplex PCR; TCRdb keeps only in-frame clonotypes and omits some of them. In the table there are around 92,000 clones, about 86% of which are singletons. With 2 bases removed from V and 7 bases from J, the gap between germline ends came to 5 bases. The CDR3 runs 11 residues. Germline V gene lookup returns CDR1 SGHAT and CDR2 FQNNGV. The receptor was derived from a woman in her fifties or sixties in a cohort sampled during active or convalescent COVID-19. The rearrangement uses TRBV11-2 and TRBJ1-1, with unresolved D. Input material: peripheral blood. The CDR3 DNA follows: TGTGCCAGCAGCTTATACGGTGAAGCTTTCTTT. Protein sequence: CASSLYGEAFF.